The next 21 T cell receptor beta chains were all read from a single sample in a study of T cells after yellow fever vaccination (dated by TCRdb to the late 2010s). Taken with the paper, the label for treatment or condition translates to: live attenuated yellow fever vaccine strain. The library relied on 5' RACE. The data were produced on an Illumina NovaSeq 6000. TCRdb redid the processing of the public reads, applying fastp at Q25 and MiXCR, and retained in-frame beta chains. Rows are unified per CDR3 protein, each entry keeping the most common DNA and genes. For this sample there are hundreds of thousands of distinct CDR3 sequences; around a sixth appear just once. 15% to 20% of the sample goes to the ten largest clones. This specimen consisted of PBMCs, obtained before the yellow fever booster vaccination. These receptors all come from a man aged 18-30 years who received the YFV17D yellow fever vaccine.

This clonotype was counted at least ten times. V usage is TRBV25-1 and J usage is TRBJ2-5; the match to TRBD2 covers 11 bases. V was clipped by 3 bases and J by 4 bases; unmatched bases: 4. This CDR3 has 15 residues. The germline V gene has CDR1 MGHDK and CDR2 SYGVNS. CDR3 residues: CASSETSGVRETQYF. The CDR3 coding sequence is TGTGCCAGCAGTGAGACTAGCGGGGTTCGAGAGACCCAGTACTTC.

In this sample, this clonotype turned up a few times. The chain has TRBV20-1 and TRBJ2-3, with TRBD2 matching 9 bases. The CDR3 consists of 16 residues. Looked up from germline, CDR1 is DFQATT and CDR2 is SNEGSKA (reference sequence). Trimming removed 1 base from V and 3 bases from J; junction bases left unmatched: 8. The CDR3, as DNA: TGCAGTGCTAGAGCCTCTGCGGGGGGGCTAACAGATACGCAGTATTTT. Translated, it gives CSARASAGGLTDTQYF.

This chain connects TRBV7-9 to TRBJ2-7; tentatively, D is TRBD1 (6 bases). The CDR3 totals 13 residues. Per the germline V gene, CDR1 is SEHNR and CDR2 is FQNEAQ (reference sequence). Trimming stripped 5 bases from V and 7 bases from J, with 15 bases between. The CDR3 here is CASSPRDNWEQYF. In DNA, the CDR3 is TGTGCCAGCAGCCCCAGGGACAATTGGGAGCAGTACTTC.

This clonotype was counted only a few times. Here the CDR3 DNA reads TGTGCCAGCACCATCGTCTTGGGGGCCAACGTCCTGACTTTC. Protein sequence: CASTIVLGANVLTF. The chain has TRBV6-5 and TRBJ2-6, with no clear D. Trimming shortened V by 7 bases and J by 4 bases, and 11 bases separated the two germline ends. Per germline, CDR1 MNHEY and CDR2 SVGAGI. This CDR3 contains 14 residues.

A few counts support this clonotype. The genes are TRBV6-1 and TRBJ2-5, with D possibly being TRBD1 (6 bases). The germline V gene has CDR1 MNHNS and CDR2 SASEGT. This CDR3 spans 14 amino acids. V lost 3 bases and J lost 5, with 13 bases in between. The CDR3 coding sequence is TGTGCCAGCAGTGATTGGGGGCAGGGCGAGACCCAGTACTTC. Its translation: CASSDWGQGETQYF.

Only a few counts were recorded for this clonotype. The chain links TRBV7-9 to TRBJ2-3, with 7 bases fitting TRBD1. The V segment lost 5 bases and the J segment 3 bases; nucleotides outside the gene matches: 14. The CDR3 length is 17 residues. The germline gives CDR1 SEHNR, CDR2 FQNEAQ (reference sequence). The CDR3 sequence is CASSDLLTGLGTDTQYF. CDR3 DNA sequence: TGTGCCAGCAGCGACCTTCTGACAGGGTTGGGAACAGATACGCAGTATTTT.

This clonotype came up a few times. The J gene is TRBJ2-3, the V gene TRBV7-2; D gene ambiguous. This CDR3 region has 14 residues. Germline CDR1 is SGHTA and CDR2 is FQGNSA. Deletions cut 8 bases from V and 6 bases from J, with 18 bases between. This chain's CDR3 is CASGKDPKQDTQYF. The CDR3 nucleotides are TGTGCCAGCGGCAAAGACCCAAAACAGGATACGCAGTATTTT.

This clonotype was counted at least ten times. The chain has TRBV9 and TRBJ2-2; no definite D call. The CDR3 has 14 residues. The V end was cut by 1 base, the J end by 7 bases, with 11 bases between. From germline, CDR1 is SGDLS and CDR2 YYNGEE. CDR3 region: CASSVFGSGGELFF. The CDR3 nucleotides are TGTGCCAGCAGCGTATTTGGTTCCGGCGGGGAGCTGTTTTTT.

This clonotype was counted only a few times. The J gene is TRBJ1-1, the V gene TRBV12-3 or TRBV12-4, with D unresolved. V shed 7 bases and J shed 0 bases, with 15 bases lying between them. This CDR3 has 15 residues. The CDR3 bases are TGTGCCAGCACCCTGGGTAAAACCTTGAACACTGAAGCTTTCTTT. This translates into CASTLGKTLNTEAFF.

V and J are TRBV25-1 and TRBJ1-2; D not resolved. Per germline, CDR1 MGHDK and CDR2 SYGVNS. Between the trimmed V and J ends, which lost 1 base and 0 bases, there was a span of 6 bases. The length of the CDR3 is 14 residues. CDR3: CASSESGANYGYTF. As DNA, the CDR3 is TGTGCCAGCAGTGAATCAGGAGCTAACTATGGCTACACCTTC.

This clonotype was recorded a few times. CDR3 residues: CASSVSTGTGGHEQYF. In DNA, the CDR3 is TGTGCCAGCAGCGTCTCCACCGGGACAGGGGGCCACGAGCAGTACTTC. The chain combines TRBV9 with TRBJ2-7; TRBD1 aligns across 12 bases. V lost 2 bases to trimming and J lost 5 bases; unmatched junction nucleotides: 8. The CDR3 has 16 amino acids. CDR1 and CDR2 (germline): SGDLS, YYNGEE.

This clonotype was recorded at least ten times. The rearrangement links TRBV5-1 to TRBJ1-4, with 9 bases aligning to TRBD1. Losses at the gene ends were 0 bases for V and 7 bases for J; bases not matched to a gene: 7. Germline CDR1 and CDR2: SGHRS and YFSETQ. The CDR3 runs to 16 residues. The chain's CDR3 is CASSLGDRGSGEKLFF. As DNA, the CDR3 is TGCGCCAGCAGCTTGGGAGACAGGGGGTCTGGTGAAAAACTGTTTTTT. Based on the CDR3 plus reference TRBV5-1 and TRBJ1-4, the full variable domain is KAGVTQTPRYLIKTRGQQVTLSCSPISGHRSVSWYQQTPGQGLQFLFEYFSETQRNKGNFPGRFSGRQFSNSRSEMNVSTLELGDSALYLCASSLGDRGSGEKLFFGSGTQLSVL.

This clonotype was detected many times. V and J are TRBV7-2 and TRBJ1-5; TRBD1 matches at 8 bases. This CDR3 is 13 amino acids long. The germline V gene has CDR1 SGHTA and CDR2 FQGNSA. The junction had 3 bases not matched to a gene; V was cut back by 5 bases and J by 6 bases. CDR3 sequence: CASSAGQGQPQHF. CDR3 sequence (DNA): TGTGCCAGCAGCGCAGGACAGGGTCAGCCCCAGCATTTT.

This clonotype was observed at least ten times. This chain connects TRBV5-1 to TRBJ1-2; no firm D call. This CDR3 has 14 residues. Trimming took off 0 bases at V and 2 bases at J, with 8 bases between the two ends. Germline CDR1 reads SGHRS; CDR2 reads YFSETQ. The CDR3 DNA sequence: TGCGCCAGCAGCTTGGGGCCAGGCAACTATGGCTACACCTTC. Protein sequence: CASSLGPGNYGYTF.

This clonotype was detected a few times. The chain recombines TRBV7-9 with TRBJ1-1; D is ambiguous. Trimming left V 2 bases short and J 5 bases short, with 18 bases between. The CDR3 extends over 16 amino acids. Per germline, CDR1 SEHNR and CDR2 FQNEAQ (reference sequence). The CDR3 DNA is TGTGCCAGCAGCTTATTTCGCCAAAGGCAAGAGACTGAAGCTTTCTTT. This gives the protein CASSLFRQRQETEAFF.

The rearrangement uses TRBV18 and TRBJ2-4; the D gene is possibly TRBD2 (7 bases). The germline V gene has CDR1 KGHSH and CDR2 LQKENI. The CDR3 length is 16 residues. V lost 1 base and J 6 bases, leaving 16 bases between the germline ends. CDR3 DNA: TGTGCCAGCTCACCACGAACGGGGGGCTGGGGAAACATTCAGTACTTC. Protein: CASSPRTGGWGNIQYF.

V is TRBV19 and J is TRBJ2-3; D is unclear. This CDR3 is 11 amino acids long. Germline V CDR1 and CDR2: LNHDA, SQIVND (reference sequence). V shed 11 bases and J shed 8 bases, with 14 bases lying between them. The CDR3, as DNA: TGTGCCTTACCGGTCCTCGGTACGCAGTATTTT. Its protein product is CALPVLGTQYF.

This clonotype has only a few counts. The chain uses TRBV5-1 and TRBJ2-7; D gene ambiguous. This CDR3 has 13 residues. The V and J ends lost 6 bases and 5 bases respectively, with 15 bases between them. CDR1 is SGHRS and CDR2 is YFSETQ in the germline V gene. The CDR3 loop is CASTPNRVNEQYF. The CDR3 region has the DNA TGCGCCAGCACCCCAAACCGGGTCAACGAGCAGTACTTC.

CDR3 in DNA: TGTGCCAGCAGCTTAGTCTTTGTAGACGACTACAATGAGCAGTTCTTC. Translation gives CASSLVFVDDYNEQFF. The chain joins TRBV11-2 to TRBJ2-1; no reliable D call. V shed 1 base and J shed 3 bases, with 13 bases lying between them. The CDR3 consists of 16 residues. Germline values: CDR1 SGHAT, CDR2 FQNNGV.

This clonotype was observed at least ten times. This rearrangement joins TRBV7-9 to TRBJ1-1, with 9 nucleotides matching TRBD1. This CDR3 is 15 amino acids long. J gave up 2 bases and V 5 bases, and 6 bases lay outside the gene matches. Germline CDR1 SEHNR, CDR2 FQNEAQ (reference sequence). In DNA, the CDR3 is TGTGCCAGCAGCCCACCGGGACAGGGAAACACTGAAGCTTTCTTT. This codes for CASSPPGQGNTEAFF.

This clonotype has a handful of counts. The chain has TRBV25-1 and TRBJ1-3; D remains ambiguous. The germline gives CDR1 MGHDK, CDR2 SYGVNS. The CDR3 has 14 amino acids. The ends were cut back, 4 bases at V and 0 bases at J, with 7 bases in the middle. The CDR3 DNA reads TGTGCCAGCAGTGCCAGATCCTCTGGAAACACCATATATTTT. This translates into CASSARSSGNTIYF.